The clone carrying this T cell receptor beta chain was picked up a small number of times. Its target is not known. This record comes from a study of shared clonotypes between healthy human individuals. Study-wide results and caveats: Generation probabilities of non-shared clonotypes were lower (relative to those shared by all four donors). There were few donors, and this limited the genetic and exposure-history diversity represented. Larger estimated richness was generally recorded for naive subsets relative to memory subsets.

CDR3 length: 17 amino acids. V dropped 6 bases and J dropped 0; count of bases not matched to a gene: 10. Germline CDR1 is SGDLS and CDR2 is YYNGEE. The donors were all Caucasian adults (living in Nashville, Tennessee). Measured with immunoSEQ multiplex PCR; TCRdb has only the in-frame clones, and not every one. This sample has about 1.1 million clones, with approximately 75% found just once. The source material was memory CD4+ T cells from PBMCs. Subset meaning: CD45RA-negative fraction. The chain uses TRBV9 and TRBJ2-3; 10 bases agree with TRBD2. The source of this sequence is a man aged 18 to 29 in good health. Some clones in this sample may be carry-over from other donors' samples. Written as DNA, the CDR3 is TGTGCCAGCACCCGCGGAGCGGGAGGGCCGAGCACAGATACGCAGTATTTT. Translating it yields CASTRGAGGPSTDTQYF.